The 18 T cell receptor beta chains below all came from one sample that was sequenced in a study of shared T cell receptors in the human thymus. Method: immunoSEQ multiplex PCR; TCRdb's copy keeps in-frame clones and lacks some. The sample carries hundreds of thousands of clones, about 90% recorded once. In addition, the sample was reused for a study of human thymus T cells.

Sequenced material: thymocytes. These receptors were collected from a boy under two years old with a congenital heart defect.

The chain links TRBV5-1 to TRBJ2-7; D may be TRBD1 (6 bases). V lost 5 bases, J lost 2 bases, and 17 bases lay in between. The germline V gene encodes CDR1 SGHRS and CDR2 YFSETQ. The CDR3 has 15 amino acids. CDR3 in amino acids: CASSFRTAEAYEQYF. The DNA for the CDR3 is TGCGCCAGCAGTTTCAGGACAGCAGAAGCCTACGAGCAGTACTTC. The whole variable domain, remainder taken from reference TRBV5-1 and TRBJ2-7, is KAGVTQTPRYLIKTRGQQVTLSCSPISGHRSVSWYQQTPGQGLQFLFEYFSETQRNKGNFPGRFSGRQFSNSRSEMNVSTLELGDSALYLCASSFRTAEAYEQYFGPGTRLTVT.

The rearrangement joins TRBV4-1 to TRBJ1-1; 8 bases line up with TRBD1. V lost 5 bases to trimming and J lost 6 bases; unmatched junction nucleotides: 5. Germline CDR1 MGHRA, CDR2 YSYEKL. The CDR3 runs to 13 residues. CDR3 bases: TGCGCCAGCAGCAACAGGGGGGAGTCTGAAGCTTTCTTT. Translating it yields CASSNRGESEAFF.

The CDR3 protein is CASSQEPDSQETQYF. CDR3 nucleotides: TGCGCCAGCAGCCAAGAACCGGACAGTCAAGAGACCCAGTACTTC. J is TRBJ2-5 and V is TRBV4-3; possible D gene TRBD1, 6 bases. This CDR3 has 15 amino acids. The germline V and J ends were trimmed by 0 bases and 2 bases, with 10 bases remaining between them. Per germline, CDR1 LGHNA and CDR2 YSLEER.

About this clone itself: The same CDR3 also results from other DNA sequences found in this sample. The chain has TRBV9 and TRBJ2-2; D unclear. The CDR3 extends over 13 amino acids. Looked up from germline, CDR1 is SGDLS and CDR2 is YYNGEE. Deletions cut 0 bases from V and 7 bases from J, with 7 bases between. CDR3 residues: CASSVGGVGELFF. The CDR3 DNA sequence: TGTGCCAGCAGCGTAGGAGGTGTCGGGGAGCTGTTTTTT.

The chain joins TRBV5-1 to TRBJ2-7; 8 positions match TRBD2. Germline CDR1 SGHRS, CDR2 YFSETQ. The ends lost 4 bases at V and 4 bases at J; junction bases unmatched: 4. The CDR3 loop spans 13 amino acids. The CDR3 DNA reads TGCGCCAGCAGCCGTCGGGGGGGGTACGAGCAGTACTTC. This encodes CASSRRGGYEQYF.

The chain joins TRBV7-9 to TRBJ1-1; possible D gene TRBD1, 5 bases. Germline CDR1 is SEHNR and CDR2 is FQNEAQ (reference sequence). Trimming stripped 4 bases from V and 3 bases from J, with 12 bases between. The CDR3 spans 14 residues. This chain's CDR3 is CASSSFPRDTEAFF. The CDR3 DNA follows: TGTGCCAGCAGCTCCTTCCCCAGGGACACTGAAGCTTTCTTT.

This chain connects TRBV15 to TRBJ2-3; 10 bases map to TRBD2. This CDR3 spans 18 amino acids. The J segment lost 6 bases and the V segment lost 2 bases, leaving 14 bases of the junction unmatched. CDR1 and CDR2 from the germline V gene are LNHNV and YYDKDF (reference sequence). As DNA, the CDR3 is TGTGCCACCAGCAGACATCGTCGGGAGCGGGGGGGCGTCGATACGCAGTATTTT. This codes for CATSRHRRERGGVDTQYF.

The sample holds one count of this clone. This chain connects TRBV28 to TRBJ2-7; TRBD2 aligns across 12 bases. Germline CDR1 is MDHEN and CDR2 is SYDVKM. Trimming cost V 4 bases and J 5 bases; bases outside gene matches: 3. CDR3 length: 14 residues. Here the CDR3 reads CASSSPSGRDEQYF. DNA for the CDR3: TGTGCCAGCAGTTCCCCTAGCGGGAGGGACGAGCAGTACTTC.

The CDR3 sequence: CASSEGGQNLYEQYF. The CDR3 region has the DNA TGTGCCAGCAGTGAGGGGGGGCAAAATCTGTACGAGCAGTACTTC. This chain connects TRBV2 to TRBJ2-7; TRBD2 is a possible D gene (7 bases). The CDR3 runs to 15 residues. Germline V gene sequence: CDR1 SNHLY, CDR2 FYNNEI. V was clipped by 3 bases and J by 4 bases, with 16 bases between them.

The chain links TRBV28 to TRBJ2-2; maybe TRBD1 (5 bases). Looked up from germline, CDR1 is MDHEN and CDR2 is SYDVKM. Trimming shortened V by 5 bases and J by 6 bases, and 10 bases separated the two germline ends. The CDR3 has 13 amino acids. DNA for the CDR3: TGTGCCAGCAGTCAACAGGAGTCCGGGGAGCTGTTTTTT. Encoded protein: CASSQQESGELFF.

The chain employs TRBV5-5 and TRBJ1-6; TRBD1 agrees at 10 bases. Germline V gives CDR1 SGHKS, CDR2 YYEKEE (reference sequence). The CDR3 consists of 15 residues. Trimming removed 7 bases from V and 10 bases from J; junction bases left unmatched: 11. The CDR3 reads CASRTLDRGRSPLHF. The CDR3 nucleotides are TGTGCCAGCCGCACCCTCGACAGGGGGCGGTCACCCCTCCACTTT.

Only one count was recorded for this clone. Written as DNA, the CDR3 is TGTGCCAGCAGCTCGTTCTACAGTGGAGGGACCTACGAGCAGTACTTC. This encodes CASSSFYSGGTYEQYF. The chain has TRBV13 and TRBJ2-7; D possibly corresponds to TRBD2 (6 bases). The germline CDR1 and CDR2 sequences are PRHDT and FYEKMQ (reference sequence). Deletions cut 4 bases from V and 2 bases from J, with 18 bases between. This CDR3 contains 16 residues.

This clone was picked up one time. The genes are TRBV4-3 and TRBJ2-5; TRBD2 agrees at 7 bases. Germline V gene sequence: CDR1 LGHNA, CDR2 YSLEER. The CDR3 is 17 residues long. With V trimmed by 0 bases and J by 9 bases, 16 bases remained unmatched. The CDR3 DNA is TGCGCCAGCAGCCAAGATTCCGGAGGACTAGGGGTTGAGGCCCAGTACTTC. It yields the protein CASSQDSGGLGVEAQYF.

This clone was seen a few times. The gene calls are TRBV19 and TRBJ1-5, with D possibly TRBD1 on 6 matching bases. The CDR3 has 13 amino acids. V lost 7 bases to trimming and J lost 4 bases, with 11 bases between them. Germline lookup yields CDR1 LNHDA and CDR2 SQIVND (reference sequence). Here the CDR3 reads CASNRDPNQPQHF. DNA of the CDR3: TGTGCCAGTAACAGGGATCCAAATCAGCCCCAGCATTTT. The full variable domain, rest sourced from reference TRBV19 and TRBJ1-5, is DGGITQSPKYLFRKEGQNVTLSCEQNLNHDAMYWYRQDPGQGLRLIYYSQIVNDFQKGDIAEGYSVSREKKESFPLTVTSAQKNPTAFYLCASNRDPNQPQHFGDGTRLSIL.

The chain joins TRBV10-1 to TRBJ2-7, with D tentatively TRBD1 (8 bases). The CDR3 spans 16 residues. Trimming pared 4 bases from V and 3 bases from J, leaving 19 bases between. Germline V gene lookup returns CDR1 WNHNN and CDR2 SYGVQD (reference sequence). CDR3 amino acids: CASSGLWTGRGYEQYF. CDR3 DNA sequence: TGCGCCAGCAGTGGCCTTTGGACAGGGAGGGGCTACGAGCAGTACTTC.

The V and J genes are TRBV6-5 and TRBJ2-1, with D maybe TRBD2 (7 bases). This CDR3 comprises 14 residues. V was clipped by 2 bases and J by 9 bases, with 14 bases between them. Germline lookup yields CDR1 MNHEY and CDR2 SVGAGI. CDR3 in amino acids: CASSYRGAHIEQFF. For the CDR3, the DNA is TGTGCCAGCAGTTACCGGGGGGCCCATATTGAGCAGTTCTTC.

The rearrangement uses TRBV27 and TRBJ1-2; 8 bases match TRBD1. Looked up from germline, CDR1 is MNHEY and CDR2 is SMNVEV (reference sequence). The junction had 14 bases not matched to a gene; V was cut back by 3 bases and J by 5 bases. CDR3 size: 17 residues. The CDR3 spells CASSLLPKQGQEYGYTF. CDR3 nucleotides: TGTGCCAGCAGTTTGCTCCCTAAACAGGGACAGGAGTATGGCTACACCTTC.

This clone was recorded a few times. J is TRBJ1-2 and V is TRBV18, with 8 bases fitting TRBD1. The germline gives CDR1 KGHSH, CDR2 LQKENI. V lost 3 bases and J lost 4; bases outside the gene matches: 10. The CDR3 spans 16 residues. The CDR3, as DNA: TGTGCCAGCTCACCCTTGGACAGGGAGGACTTCTATGGCTACACCTTC. Translated, it gives CASSPLDREDFYGYTF.